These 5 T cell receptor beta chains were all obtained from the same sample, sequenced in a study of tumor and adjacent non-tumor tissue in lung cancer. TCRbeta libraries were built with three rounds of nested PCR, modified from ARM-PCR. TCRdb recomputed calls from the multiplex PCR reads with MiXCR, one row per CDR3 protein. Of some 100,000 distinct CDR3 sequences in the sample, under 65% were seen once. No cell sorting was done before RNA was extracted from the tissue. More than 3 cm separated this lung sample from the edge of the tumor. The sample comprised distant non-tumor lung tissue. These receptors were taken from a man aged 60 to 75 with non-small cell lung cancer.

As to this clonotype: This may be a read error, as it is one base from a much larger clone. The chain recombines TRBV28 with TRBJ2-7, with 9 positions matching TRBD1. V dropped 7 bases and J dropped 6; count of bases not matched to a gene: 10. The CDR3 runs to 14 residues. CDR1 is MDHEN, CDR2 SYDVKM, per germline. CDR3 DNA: TGTGCCAGCACCCTCCGGGACAGGGTCGGCGAGCAGTACTTC. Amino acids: CASTLRDRVGEQYF.

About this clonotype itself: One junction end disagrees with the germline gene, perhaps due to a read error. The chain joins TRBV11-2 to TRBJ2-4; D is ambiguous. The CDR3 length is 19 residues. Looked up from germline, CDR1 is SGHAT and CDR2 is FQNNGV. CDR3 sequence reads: CASSPTAGDILLAKNIQCF. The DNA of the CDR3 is TGTGCCAGCAGCCCGACCGCCGGTGACATCCTTTTAGCCAAAAACATCCAGTGCTTC.

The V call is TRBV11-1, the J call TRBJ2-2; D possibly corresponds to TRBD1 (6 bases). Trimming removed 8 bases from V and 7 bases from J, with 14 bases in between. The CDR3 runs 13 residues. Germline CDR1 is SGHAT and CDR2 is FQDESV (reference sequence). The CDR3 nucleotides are TGTGCCAGCCCGAGGACAGTTGACGGGGAGCTGTTTTTT. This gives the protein CASPRTVDGELFF.

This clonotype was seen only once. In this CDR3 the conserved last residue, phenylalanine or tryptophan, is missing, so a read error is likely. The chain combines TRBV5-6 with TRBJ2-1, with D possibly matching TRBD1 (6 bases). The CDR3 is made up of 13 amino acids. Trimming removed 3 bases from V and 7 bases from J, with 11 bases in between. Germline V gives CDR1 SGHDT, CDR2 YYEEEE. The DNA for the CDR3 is TGTGCCAGCAGCTGGGGACATAAGAATGAGCAGTTCCTC. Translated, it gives CASSWGHKNEQFL.

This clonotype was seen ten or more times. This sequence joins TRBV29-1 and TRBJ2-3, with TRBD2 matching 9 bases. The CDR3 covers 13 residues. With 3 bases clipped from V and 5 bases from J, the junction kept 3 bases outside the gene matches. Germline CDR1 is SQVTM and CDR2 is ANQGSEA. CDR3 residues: CSVDSGSEDTQYF. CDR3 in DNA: TGCAGCGTTGATAGCGGGAGTGAAGATACGCAGTATTTT.